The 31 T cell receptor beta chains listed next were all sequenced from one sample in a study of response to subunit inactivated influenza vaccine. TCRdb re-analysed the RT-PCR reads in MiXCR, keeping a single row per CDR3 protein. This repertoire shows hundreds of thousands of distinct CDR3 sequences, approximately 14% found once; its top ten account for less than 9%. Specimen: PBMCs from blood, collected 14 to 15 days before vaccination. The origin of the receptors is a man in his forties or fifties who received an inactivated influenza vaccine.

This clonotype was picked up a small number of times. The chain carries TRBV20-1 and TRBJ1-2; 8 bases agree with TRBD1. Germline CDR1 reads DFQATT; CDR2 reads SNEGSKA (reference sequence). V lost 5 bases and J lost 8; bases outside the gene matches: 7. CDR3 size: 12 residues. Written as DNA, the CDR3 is TGCAGTGCTCTCGGACAGGGTGAGGGCTACACCTTC. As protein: CSALGQGEGYTF.

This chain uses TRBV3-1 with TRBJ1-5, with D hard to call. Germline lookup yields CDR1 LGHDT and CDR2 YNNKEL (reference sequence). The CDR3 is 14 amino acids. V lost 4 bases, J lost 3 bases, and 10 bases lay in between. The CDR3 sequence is CASSPTRINQPQHF. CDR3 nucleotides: TGTGCCAGCAGCCCGACCCGTATCAATCAGCCCCAGCATTTT.

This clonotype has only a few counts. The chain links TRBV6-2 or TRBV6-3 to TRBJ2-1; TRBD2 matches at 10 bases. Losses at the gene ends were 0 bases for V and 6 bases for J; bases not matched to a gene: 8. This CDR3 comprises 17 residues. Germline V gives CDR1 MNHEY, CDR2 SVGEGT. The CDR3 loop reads CASSYSGSSGSFNEQFF. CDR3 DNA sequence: TGTGCCAGCAGTTACTCTGGGTCTAGCGGGAGTTTCAATGAGCAGTTCTTC.

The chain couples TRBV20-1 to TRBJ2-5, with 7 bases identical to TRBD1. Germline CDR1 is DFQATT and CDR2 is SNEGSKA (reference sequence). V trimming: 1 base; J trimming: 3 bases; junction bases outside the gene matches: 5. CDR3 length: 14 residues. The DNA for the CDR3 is TGCAGTGCTAGAGCCGGGACAGCTAAAGAGACCCAGTACTTC. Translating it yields CSARAGTAKETQYF.

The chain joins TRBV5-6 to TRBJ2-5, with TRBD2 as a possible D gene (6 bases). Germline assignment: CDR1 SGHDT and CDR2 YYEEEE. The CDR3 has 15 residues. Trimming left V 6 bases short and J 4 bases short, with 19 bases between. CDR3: CASTVGLLVGETQYF. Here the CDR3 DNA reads TGTGCCAGCACCGTCGGACTACTAGTAGGAGAGACCCAGTACTTC. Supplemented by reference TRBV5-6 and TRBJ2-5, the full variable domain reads DAGVTQSPTHLIKTRGQQVTLRCSPKSGHDTVSWYQQALGQGPQFIFQYYEEEERQRGNFPDRFSGHQFPNYSSELNVNALLLGDSALYLCASTVGLLVGETQYFGPGTRLLVL.

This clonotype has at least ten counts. The CDR3 coding sequence is TGTGCCAGCAGCAAAACCACCGGGGAGCTGTTTTTT. Protein product: CASSKTTGELFF. This sequence joins TRBV12-3 or TRBV12-4 and TRBJ2-2; D is unclear. The CDR3 is 12 amino acids. V lost 6 bases and J 4 bases, leaving 6 bases between the germline ends.

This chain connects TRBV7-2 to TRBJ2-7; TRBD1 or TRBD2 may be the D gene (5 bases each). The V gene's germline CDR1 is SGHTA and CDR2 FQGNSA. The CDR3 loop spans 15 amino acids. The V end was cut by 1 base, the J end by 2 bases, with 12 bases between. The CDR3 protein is CASSLGFLGAYEQYF. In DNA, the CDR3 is TGTGCCAGCAGCTTAGGTTTTTTGGGGGCCTACGAGCAGTACTTC.

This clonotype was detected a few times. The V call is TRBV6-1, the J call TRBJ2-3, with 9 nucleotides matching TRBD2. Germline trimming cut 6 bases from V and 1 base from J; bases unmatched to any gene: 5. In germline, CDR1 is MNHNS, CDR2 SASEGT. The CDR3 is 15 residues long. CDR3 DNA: TGTGCCAGCAGAAGGACTAGCGCGCGCACAGATACGCAGTATTTT. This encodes CASRRTSARTDTQYF.

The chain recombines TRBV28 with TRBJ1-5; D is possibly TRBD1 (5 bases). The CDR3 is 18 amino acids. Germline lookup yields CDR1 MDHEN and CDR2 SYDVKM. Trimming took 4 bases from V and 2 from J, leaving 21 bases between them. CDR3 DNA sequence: TGTGCCAGCAGTTCAATAGGAGGGGCCCGGAGAGGCAATCAGCCCCAGCATTTT. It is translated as CASSSIGGARRGNQPQHF.

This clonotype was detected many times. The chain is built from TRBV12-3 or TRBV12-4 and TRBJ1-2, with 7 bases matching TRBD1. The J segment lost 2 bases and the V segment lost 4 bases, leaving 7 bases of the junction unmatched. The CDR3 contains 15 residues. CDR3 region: CASSSRTGGNYGYTF. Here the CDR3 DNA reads TGTGCCAGCAGTTCTAGGACAGGTGGGAACTATGGCTACACCTTC.

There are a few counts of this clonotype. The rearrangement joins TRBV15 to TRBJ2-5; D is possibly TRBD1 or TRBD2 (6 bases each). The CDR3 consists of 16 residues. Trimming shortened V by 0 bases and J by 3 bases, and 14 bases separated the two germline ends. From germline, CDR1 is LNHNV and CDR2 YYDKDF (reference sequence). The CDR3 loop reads CATSRDAGHMKETQYF. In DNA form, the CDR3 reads TGTGCCACCAGCAGAGATGCGGGACACATGAAAGAGACCCAGTACTTC.

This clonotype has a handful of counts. CDR3 DNA: TGCAGTGCGGCCCGGGACAGTTCCTACGAGCAGTACTTC. It yields the protein CSAARDSSYEQYF. The chain carries TRBV20-1 and TRBJ2-7; 7 nucleotides agree with TRBD1. CDR3 length: 13 residues. Germline-derived CDR1 and CDR2 are DFQATT and SNEGSKA (reference sequence). Trimming cost V 6 bases and J 1 base; bases outside gene matches: 6.

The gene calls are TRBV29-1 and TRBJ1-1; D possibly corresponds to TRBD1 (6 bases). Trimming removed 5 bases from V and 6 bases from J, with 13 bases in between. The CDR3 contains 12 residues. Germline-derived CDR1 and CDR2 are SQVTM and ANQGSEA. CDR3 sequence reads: CSVWDTAAEAFF. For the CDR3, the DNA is TGCAGCGTTTGGGACACTGCCGCTGAAGCTTTCTTT.

The CDR3 sequence is CASSGTEPFREQFF. The CDR3 DNA reads TGCGCCAGCAGTGGGACAGAACCCTTCAGGGAGCAGTTCTTC. The V call is TRBV4-3, the J call TRBJ2-1, with TRBD1 identical over 7 bases. Germline loops: CDR1 LGHNA, CDR2 YSLEER. This CDR3 comprises 14 residues. With V trimmed by 6 bases and J by 10 bases, 12 bases remained unmatched.

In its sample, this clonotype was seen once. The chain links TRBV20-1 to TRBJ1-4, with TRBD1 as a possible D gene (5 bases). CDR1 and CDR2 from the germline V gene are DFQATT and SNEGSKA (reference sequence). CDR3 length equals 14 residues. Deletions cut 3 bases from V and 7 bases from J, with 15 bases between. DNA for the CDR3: TGCAGTGCTAGGTCTCAGGGTCCGGGTGAAAAACTGTTTTTT. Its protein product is CSARSQGPGEKLFF.

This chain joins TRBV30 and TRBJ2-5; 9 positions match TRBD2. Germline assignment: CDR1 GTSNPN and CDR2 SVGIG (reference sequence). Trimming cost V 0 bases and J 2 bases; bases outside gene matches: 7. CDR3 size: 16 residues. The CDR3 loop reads CAWSVRSGGLQETQYF. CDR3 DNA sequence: TGTGCCTGGAGTGTACGTAGCGGGGGATTACAAGAGACCCAGTACTTC. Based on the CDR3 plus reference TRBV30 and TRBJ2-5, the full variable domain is SQTIHQWPATLVQPVGSPLSLECTVEGTSNPNLYWYRQAAGRGLQLLFYSVGIGQISSEVPQNLSASRPQDRQFILSSKKLLLSDSGFYLCAWSVRSGGLQETQYFGPGTRLLVL.

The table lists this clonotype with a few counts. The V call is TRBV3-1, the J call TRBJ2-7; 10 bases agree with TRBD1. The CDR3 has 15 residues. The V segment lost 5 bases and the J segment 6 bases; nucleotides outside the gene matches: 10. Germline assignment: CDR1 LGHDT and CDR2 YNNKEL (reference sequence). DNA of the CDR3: TGTGCCAGCAGCAGCTGGGACAGGGGTGACAGCGAGCAGTACTTC. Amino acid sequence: CASSSWDRGDSEQYF.

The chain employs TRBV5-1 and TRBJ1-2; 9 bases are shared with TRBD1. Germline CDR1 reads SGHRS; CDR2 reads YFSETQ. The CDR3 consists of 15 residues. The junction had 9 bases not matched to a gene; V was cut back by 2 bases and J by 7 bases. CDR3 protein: CASSFPPTTGGGYTF. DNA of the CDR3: TGCGCCAGCAGCTTCCCACCTACGACAGGGGGTGGCTACACCTTC. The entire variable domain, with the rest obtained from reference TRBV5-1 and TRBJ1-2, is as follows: KAGVTQTPRYLIKTRGQQVTLSCSPISGHRSVSWYQQTPGQGLQFLFEYFSETQRNKGNFPGRFSGRQFSNSRSEMNVSTLELGDSALYLCASSFPPTTGGGYTFGSGTRLTVV.

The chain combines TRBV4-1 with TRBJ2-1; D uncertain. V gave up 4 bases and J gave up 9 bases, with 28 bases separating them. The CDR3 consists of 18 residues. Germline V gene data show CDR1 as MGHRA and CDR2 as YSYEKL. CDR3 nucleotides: TGCGCCAGCAGCCTTCAGAGCCAGACCGGGTCTCTTTTGGGTGAGCAGTTCTTC. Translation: CASSLQSQTGSLLGEQFF.

The CDR3 loop reads CASGHTGVNTEAFF. The CDR3 nucleotides are TGTGCCAGCGGCCACACAGGGGTGAACACTGAAGCTTTCTTT. The genes are TRBV12-3 or TRBV12-4 and TRBJ1-1; 7 bases map to TRBD1. Trimming took 8 bases from V and 0 from J; bases not matched to a gene: 6. The CDR3 extends over 14 amino acids.

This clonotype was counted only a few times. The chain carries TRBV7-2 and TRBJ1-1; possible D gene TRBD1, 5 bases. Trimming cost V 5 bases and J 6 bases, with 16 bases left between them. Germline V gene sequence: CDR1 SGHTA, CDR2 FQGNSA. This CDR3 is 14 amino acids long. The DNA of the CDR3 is TGTGCCAGCAGCATGAGAGTTTCCAGGGCTGAAGCTTTCTTT. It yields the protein CASSMRVSRAEAFF. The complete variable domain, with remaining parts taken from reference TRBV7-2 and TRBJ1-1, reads GAGVSQSPSNKVTEKGKDVELRCDPISGHTALYWYRQSLGQGLEFLIYFQGNSAPDKSGLPSDRFSAERTGGSVSTLTIQRTQQEDSAVYLCASSMRVSRAEAFFGQGTRLTVV.

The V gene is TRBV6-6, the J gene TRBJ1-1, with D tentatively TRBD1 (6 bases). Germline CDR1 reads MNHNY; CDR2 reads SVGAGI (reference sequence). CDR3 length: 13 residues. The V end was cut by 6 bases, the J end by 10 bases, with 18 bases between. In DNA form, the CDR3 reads TGTGCCAGCAGACCCGGGGAGGGGGTTGCAGCTTTCTTT. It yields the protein CASRPGEGVAAFF.

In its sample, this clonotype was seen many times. CDR3 in DNA: TGTGCCATCAGTGAGTCGAGAGGCAGGCGGAACACTGAAGCTTTCTTT. Protein: CAISESRGRRNTEAFF. This chain links TRBV10-3 with TRBJ1-1; D gene uncertain. The CDR3 has 16 residues. In germline, CDR1 is ENHRY, CDR2 SYGVKD. With 0 bases removed from V and 1 base from J, the gap between germline ends came to 12 bases.

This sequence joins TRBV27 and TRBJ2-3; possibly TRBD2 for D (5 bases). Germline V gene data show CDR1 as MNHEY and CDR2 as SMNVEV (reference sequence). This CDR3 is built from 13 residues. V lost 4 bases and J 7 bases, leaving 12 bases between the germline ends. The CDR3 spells CASSSPWRHTQYF. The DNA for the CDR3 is TGTGCCAGCAGTTCCCCCTGGAGGCATACGCAGTATTTT.

This CDR3 reads CSARSPIRQGFTEAFF. As DNA, the CDR3 is TGCAGTGCTAGATCCCCTATCAGGCAGGGATTCACTGAAGCTTTCTTT. J is TRBJ1-1 and V is TRBV20-1; a weak D match, TRBD1 (5 bases). The germline gives CDR1 DFQATT, CDR2 SNEGSKA (reference sequence). CDR3 length equals 16 residues. V was pared by 2 bases and J by 4 bases, with 20 bases between.

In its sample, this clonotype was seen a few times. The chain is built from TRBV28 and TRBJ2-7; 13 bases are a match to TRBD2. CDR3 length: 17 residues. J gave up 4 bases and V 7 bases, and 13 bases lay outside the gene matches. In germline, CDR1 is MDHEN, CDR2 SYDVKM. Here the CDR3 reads CASTPTSGRAHDYEQYF. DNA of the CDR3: TGTGCCAGCACTCCAACTAGCGGGAGGGCCCATGATTACGAGCAGTACTTC.

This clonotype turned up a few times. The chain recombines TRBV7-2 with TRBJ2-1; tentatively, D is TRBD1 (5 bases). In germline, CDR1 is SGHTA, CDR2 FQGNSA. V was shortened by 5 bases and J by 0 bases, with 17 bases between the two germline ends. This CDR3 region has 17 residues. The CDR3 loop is CASSPQLSGPSYNEQFF. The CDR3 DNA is TGTGCCAGCAGCCCTCAATTGTCAGGGCCCTCCTACAATGAGCAGTTCTTC.

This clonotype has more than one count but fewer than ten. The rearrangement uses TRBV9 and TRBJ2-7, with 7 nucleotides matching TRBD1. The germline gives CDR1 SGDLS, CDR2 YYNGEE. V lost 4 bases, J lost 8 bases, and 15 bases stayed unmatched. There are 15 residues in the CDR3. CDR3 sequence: CASSPGTALFRKQYF. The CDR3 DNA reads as TGTGCCAGCAGCCCTGGGACAGCCCTTTTCAGGAAGCAGTACTTC. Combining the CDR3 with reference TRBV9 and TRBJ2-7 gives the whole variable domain DSGVTQTPKHLITATGQRVTLRCSPRSGDLSVYWYQQSLDQGLQFLIQYYNGEERAKGNILERFSAQQFPDLHSELNLSSLELGDSALYFCASSPGTALFRKQYFGPGTRLTVT.

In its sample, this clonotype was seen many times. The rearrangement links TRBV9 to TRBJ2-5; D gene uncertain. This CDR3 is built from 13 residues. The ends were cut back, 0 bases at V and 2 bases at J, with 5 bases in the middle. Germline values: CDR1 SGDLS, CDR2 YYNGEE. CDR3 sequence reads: CASSVGQQETQYF. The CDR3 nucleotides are TGTGCCAGCAGCGTAGGCCAGCAAGAGACCCAGTACTTC.

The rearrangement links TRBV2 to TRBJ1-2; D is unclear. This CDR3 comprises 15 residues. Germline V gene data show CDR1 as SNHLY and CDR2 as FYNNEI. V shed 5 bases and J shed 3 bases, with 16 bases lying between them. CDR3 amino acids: CASSPGPSGYYGYTF. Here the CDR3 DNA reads TGTGCCAGCAGTCCTGGGCCCTCCGGATACTATGGCTACACCTTC.

In DNA, the CDR3 is TGCAGTGCTGCCCGGGACACCTACACAGATACGCAGTATTTT. It is translated as CSAARDTYTDTQYF. The chain combines TRBV20-1 with TRBJ2-3; D possibly corresponds to TRBD1 (6 bases). V was pared by 5 bases and J by 2 bases, with 14 bases between. The CDR3 extends over 14 amino acids. Looked up from germline, CDR1 is DFQATT and CDR2 is SNEGSKA (reference sequence).